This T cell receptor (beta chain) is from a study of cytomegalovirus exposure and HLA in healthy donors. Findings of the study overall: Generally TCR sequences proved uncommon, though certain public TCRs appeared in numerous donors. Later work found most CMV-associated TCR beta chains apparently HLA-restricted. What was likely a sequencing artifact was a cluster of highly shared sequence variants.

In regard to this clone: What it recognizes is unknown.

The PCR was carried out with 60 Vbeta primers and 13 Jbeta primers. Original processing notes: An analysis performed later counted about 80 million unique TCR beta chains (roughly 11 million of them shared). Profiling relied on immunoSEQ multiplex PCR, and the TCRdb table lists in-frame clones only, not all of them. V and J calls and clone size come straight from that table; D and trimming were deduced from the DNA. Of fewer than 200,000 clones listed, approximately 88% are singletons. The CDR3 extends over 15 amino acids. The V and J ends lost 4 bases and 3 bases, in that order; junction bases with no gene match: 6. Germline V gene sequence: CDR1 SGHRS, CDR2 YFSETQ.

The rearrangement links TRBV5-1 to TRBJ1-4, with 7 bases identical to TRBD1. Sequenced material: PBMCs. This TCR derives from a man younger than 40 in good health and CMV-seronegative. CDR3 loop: CASSDAGGSNEKLFF. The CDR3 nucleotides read TGCGCCAGCAGCGATGCAGGGGGTTCTAATGAAAAACTGTTTTTT.